This is a list of T cell receptor beta chains from one sample in a study of blood T cells in healthy people across ages. TCRdb reprocessed the 5' RACE reads with MiXCR, giving one entry per CDR3 protein. The sample shows about 1.8 million distinct CDR3 sequences, less than 50% of them seen only once. Input material: blood. The receptors derive from a middle-aged woman in good health. CDR3s include the opening cysteine and the closing phenylalanine or tryptophan. D genes are given only for firm matches. Clone size appears in some rows only: once, few, many, or a class for an expanded clone.

TGTGCCAGCAGTTACAAGTCCGGGGGGTACAATGAGCAGTTCTTC,CASSYKSGGYNEQFF,.,TRBJ2-1,TRBD2,TRBV6-2/TRBV6-3
TGTGCCAGCAGTTACGGGTGGGGACAGGGAAGTAGCGAGACCCAGTACTTC,CASSYGWGQGSSETQYF,few,TRBJ2-5,TRBD1,TRBV6-5
TGCAGCGTTCCCGGACAACCCCTGTACCAAGAGACCCAGTACTTC,CSVPGQPLYQETQYF,many,TRBJ2-5,.,TRBV29-1
TGTGCCAGCAGTTTCGCGGGCGCACCTTTCGATGAGCAGTTCTTC,CASSFAGAPFDEQFF,few,TRBJ2-1,.,TRBV27
TGTGCCAGCGCTTTGGTGGGGGCCTACGAGCAGTACTTC,CASALVGAYEQYF,few,TRBJ2-7,.,TRBV7-9
TGCAGTGCTCAAAAAGCGGGGGGAAATTTCCTCCAAGAGACCCAGTACTTC,CSAQKAGGNFLQETQYF,few,TRBJ2-5,TRBD2,TRBV20-1
TGTGCCAGCAGTTTATTGTGGGGGCGGAGCGGGAATGAGCAGTTCTTC,CASSLLWGRSGNEQFF,.,TRBJ2-1,.,TRBV28
TGCAGCGTTCACAGGGGGCGAAGTGAGCAGTTCTTC,CSVHRGRSEQFF,.,TRBJ2-1,TRBD1,TRBV29-1
TGTGCCAGCAGCCCGGGACTCAGCCCCGACTACGAGCAGTACTTC,CASSPGLSPDYEQYF,few,TRBJ2-7,.,TRBV13
TGTGCCAGCAGCCAAAACGGGCAGACCTACGAGCAGTACTTC,CASSQNGQTYEQYF,few,TRBJ2-7,.,TRBV3-1
TGTGCCAGCAGCGACAGGAATGAGCAGTTCTTC,CASSDRNEQFF,.,TRBJ2-1,.,TRBV2
TGTGCCAGCAGGACGGACAGGGCAAATCAGCCCCAGCATTTT,CASRTDRANQPQHF,.,TRBJ1-5,TRBD1,TRBV12-3/TRBV12-4
TGTGCCACCCTTAATCCCCGGGGAAGCACAGATACGCAGTATTTT,CATLNPRGSTDTQYF,.,TRBJ2-3,.,TRBV10-3
TGCGCCAGCAGCCAAGACGAGGGGGCGTACGAGCAGTACTTC,CASSQDEGAYEQYF,.,TRBJ2-7,TRBD1,TRBV4-3
TGTGCCAGCAGCATTAGGTCGACCGCGAGTTCCTTCTCCTACGAGCAGTACTTC,CASSIRSTASSFSYEQYF,.,TRBJ2-7,.,TRBV7-2
TGTGCCAGCAGTTACTCGTGGACAGCCGCAACTAATGAAAAACTGTTTTTT,CASSYSWTAATNEKLFF,.,TRBJ1-4,.,TRBV6-5
TGTGCCAGCAGTTTGTCCCCGGGGGGCAGACAAGAGACCCAGTACTTC,CASSLSPGGRQETQYF,.,TRBJ2-5,.,TRBV27
TGTGCCATCAGTAACCCCGGGACCTTAGCTCAAGAGACCCAGTACTTC,CAISNPGTLAQETQYF,.,TRBJ2-5,.,TRBV10-3
TGTGCCAGCAGCCCACGCCCTAGCGGGGGGGAGACCCAGTACTTC,CASSPRPSGGETQYF,few,TRBJ2-5,TRBD2,TRBV7-2
TGTGCCAGCAGACTTACAGGGGTCTATGGCTACACCTTC,CASRLTGVYGYTF,.,TRBJ1-2,TRBD1,TRBV7-3
TGTGTCAGCAGTAGCTGGAATAGCGGGGTGGTAGATACGCAGTATTTT,CVSSSWNSGVVDTQYF,few,TRBJ2-3,TRBD2,TRBV6-5
TGTGCCATCCAGCGGTTGGGTATGGGCAATCAGCCCCAGCATTTT,CAIQRLGMGNQPQHF,.,TRBJ1-5,.,TRBV6-2/TRBV6-3
TGTGCCACTTGGACAGGGGCTGGGGCCAACGTCCTGACTTTC,CATWTGAGANVLTF,.,TRBJ2-6,TRBD1,TRBV6-2/TRBV6-3
TGTGCCAGCACCAGGGACAGGCTAATTAGCAATCAGCCCCAGCATTTT,CASTRDRLISNQPQHF,.,TRBJ1-5,TRBD1,TRBV6-1
TGCGCCAGCAGCCAAGCAGGGGGACAAAAGACCCAGTACTTC,CASSQAGGQKTQYF,few,TRBJ2-5,TRBD1,TRBV4-1
TGTGCCAGCAGCTTAGATGGCGAGCGGTACTTC,CASSLDGERYF,few,TRBJ2-7,.,TRBV7-9
TGTGCCAGCGGATCGGGACAGTCCTACGAGCAGTACTTC,CASGSGQSYEQYF,few,TRBJ2-7,TRBD1,TRBV27
TGTGCCAGCAGTGGGACAGGGGGCGATGGCTATGGCTACACCTTC,CASSGTGGDGYGYTF,few,TRBJ1-2,TRBD1,TRBV27
TGCGCCAGCAGCCAAGGGTGGGACTCACTTGGCTCCTACGAGCAGTACTTC,CASSQGWDSLGSYEQYF,.,TRBJ2-7,.,TRBV4-1
TGTGCCAGCAGTCTGAGGACTAGCGGGGGGCTTAGGAATGAGCAGTTCTTC,CASSLRTSGGLRNEQFF,few,TRBJ2-1,TRBD2,TRBV27
TGCGCCAGCGGCGACAGGGGCGGGAGCACTGAAGCTTTCTTT,CASGDRGGSTEAFF,.,TRBJ1-1,TRBD1,TRBV4-1
TGTGCCACCAGTGATCCCGGGGACAGCCACCAGCAGTACTTC,CATSDPGDSHQQYF,few,TRBJ2-7,TRBD1,TRBV24-1
TGTGCCAGCACCTCCCTAATTATAGGGGAGCAGTTCTTC,CASTSLIIGEQFF,.,TRBJ2-1,.,TRBV7-9
TGTGCCGGCAGTGCCGGGACATGGGCCTCCTACGAGCAGTACTTC,CAGSAGTWASYEQYF,.,TRBJ2-7,.,TRBV6-6
TGCAGTGCAGAACAGGGTTCACACGAGCAGTACTTC,CSAEQGSHEQYF,.,TRBJ2-7,.,TRBV20-1
TGTGCCAGCAGCCTCTCCGGGACTTCAGAATACGAGCAGTACTTC,CASSLSGTSEYEQYF,.,TRBJ2-7,.,TRBV7-2
TGTGCCAGCAGCCAAAACCCAGGGTCTGGGGCCAACGTCCTGACTTTC,CASSQNPGSGANVLTF,.,TRBJ2-6,.,TRBV4-2
TGTGCCAGCAGCCCCCTCTTACAGGCTAACTATGGCTACACCTTC,CASSPLLQANYGYTF,.,TRBJ1-2,.,TRBV6-5
TGTGCCACCAGTGAATCAAAGACAGGTAGCTCCTACAATGAGCAGTTCTTC,CATSESKTGSSYNEQFF,.,TRBJ2-1,.,TRBV24-1
TGTGCCACCAGTGATTCTCAGGGGTCCTACGAGCAGTACTTC,CATSDSQGSYEQYF,.,TRBJ2-7,.,TRBV24-1
TGTGCCAGCAGTTACCCTAACAGGGGAAAACTGTTTTTT,CASSYPNRGKLFF,.,TRBJ1-4,TRBD1,TRBV6-6
TGTGCCAGCAAGCGGTCACAGGGCGAATCCTACGAGCAGTACTTC,CASKRSQGESYEQYF,.,TRBJ2-7,.,TRBV6-1
TGCAGTGCCCCGGCCTCTGGGGCCAACGTCCTGACTTTC,CSAPASGANVLTF,.,TRBJ2-6,.,TRBV20-1
TGCAGCGTTGTGTCCAGCGGAATAAGAAGCGCGACCCAGTACTTC,CSVVSSGIRSATQYF,few,TRBJ2-5,.,TRBV29-1
TGTGCCAGCAGACAGGGAAACCTCCAAGAGACCCAGTACTTC,CASRQGNLQETQYF,.,TRBJ2-5,.,TRBV7-9
TGTGCCAGCAGTTACAGTTTCGACAGGGTGGGCACTGAAGCTTTCTTT,CASSYSFDRVGTEAFF,.,TRBJ1-1,TRBD1,TRBV6-5
TGTGCCAGCAGTTTCTCCTACCCCAGATCAGGGATCAAGCCCCAGCATTTT,CASSFSYPRSGIKPQHF,.,TRBJ1-5,.,TRBV27
TGTGCCAGCAGTTACGGGAGGAAATCTAACTATGGCTACACCTTC,CASSYGRKSNYGYTF,.,TRBJ1-2,.,TRBV6-2/TRBV6-3
TGCGCCAGCAGCCAACCAACGGGACAGGATTATCAAGAGACCCAGTACTTC,CASSQPTGQDYQETQYF,.,TRBJ2-5,TRBD1,TRBV4-1
TGTGCCAGCAGTTCCCCCCGCGGGGAAATGTCGCCAGATACGCAGTATTTT,CASSSPRGEMSPDTQYF,.,TRBJ2-3,.,TRBV6-6
TGTGCCAGACAGGGACTAGCGGGGGGAGATGAGCAGTTCTTC,CARQGLAGGDEQFF,.,TRBJ2-1,TRBD2,TRBV2
TGTGCCAGCAGCCGCCGGACAGGGGAGAGAGCTAACTATGGCTACACCTTC,CASSRRTGERANYGYTF,few,TRBJ1-2,TRBD1,TRBV7-2
TGTGCCAGCAGTTTACGCGGACAGCTTGATGGCTACACCTTC,CASSLRGQLDGYTF,.,TRBJ1-2,.,TRBV27
TGTGCCAGATCCCTAGGTGGGGCAAACATTCAGTACTTC,CARSLGGANIQYF,.,TRBJ2-4,.,TRBV25-1
TGTGCCAGCAGACGGACTAGCGGGGGCACGCAGTACTTC,CASRRTSGGTQYF,few,TRBJ2-7,TRBD2,TRBV12-3/TRBV12-4
TGCAGTGCTAGGCAGACAGGGAATCAGCCCCAGCATTTT,CSARQTGNQPQHF,few,TRBJ1-5,TRBD1,TRBV20-1
TGTGCCAGCAGTTCCTTCCCCCGCTACGAGCAGTACTTC,CASSSFPRYEQYF,.,TRBJ2-7,.,TRBV27
TGCAGTGCTAGAGATACAGCTCTAGCGGGGATCCAAGAGACCCAGTACTTC,CSARDTALAGIQETQYF,.,TRBJ2-5,TRBD2,TRBV20-1